These 14 T cell receptor beta chains share one sample of origin, sequenced in a study of vaccination effects on CD4 cells after COVID-19 (dated by TCRdb to between 2022 and 2023). Library prep was done by the immunoSEQ multiplex PCR assay. TCRdb took over this immuneACCESS table, retaining in-frame rearrangements with V and J assigned. Such tables are incomplete; in checked studies, under half of the missing clones stem from an unresolved V gene, and the remainder is unexplained. The sample has approximately 68,000 clones on record, about four fifths of them singletons. Roughly 10% of the sample comes from the top ten. To identify antigen-specific CD4+ T cell clonotypes by their expansion, the ViraFEST assay first stimulated PBMC with viral peptide pools and then applied TCR sequencing. After around eleven days of culture, CD4+ T cells were isolated with the EasySep CD4+ T cell isolation kit. None of the healthy vaccine recipients had a prior SARS-CoV-2 infection, which was confirmed by nucleocapsid antibody tests that came back negative both before and after vaccination.

These receptors are not linked to any known antigen. Sequencing was performed on CD4+ T cells from PBMCs cultured with SARS-CoV-2 spike peptides, taken before COVID-19 vaccination. Explained via the paper, the cell subset or site label denotes: SARS-CoV-2 spike overlapping peptide pool stimulation. Every receptor here comes from a human donor who received a COVID-19 vaccine.

The J gene is TRBJ2-2, the V gene TRBV5-1; D is possibly TRBD1 or TRBD2 (6 bases each). Germline values: CDR1 SGHRS, CDR2 YFSETQ. V gave up 0 bases and J gave up 6 bases, with 21 bases separating them. The CDR3 has 18 amino acids. The CDR3 DNA reads as TGCGCCAGCAGCTTGGAAGTCTCCAGGAGGGGGGCGGCCGGGGAGCTGTTTTTT. Translated: CASSLEVSRRGAAGELFF.

The V gene is TRBV2, the J gene TRBJ2-1, with TRBD1 matching 7 bases. After removal of 2 bases from V and 9 bases from J, the junction contained 10 bases not matched to a gene. The germline V gene encodes CDR1 SNHLY and CDR2 FYNNEI. The CDR3 runs to 15 residues. The CDR3: CASSEQGVRSGEQFF. DNA for the CDR3: TGTGCCAGCAGTGAACAGGGGGTGAGATCGGGTGAGCAGTTCTTC.

This rearrangement joins TRBV19 to TRBJ2-6; D possibly corresponds to TRBD1 (6 bases). V gave up 2 bases and J gave up 0 bases, with 14 bases separating them. Germline V gene data show CDR1 as LNHDA and CDR2 as SQIVND (reference sequence). The CDR3 contains 18 residues. The CDR3 bases are TGTGCCAGTAGTATACGGTCAGGGGTGCGCTCTGGGGCCAACGTCCTGACTTTC. Protein: CASSIRSGVRSGANVLTF.

This clone was picked up a small number of times. J is TRBJ1-6 and V is TRBV9; TRBD1 agrees at 11 bases. This CDR3 contains 16 residues. V lost 3 bases, J lost 6 bases, and 5 bases stayed unmatched. Germline CDR1 SGDLS, CDR2 YYNGEE. The CDR3 nucleotides are TGTGCCAGCAGCGCTTCCGGGACAGGGGGTAATTCACCCCTCCACTTT. Protein product: CASSASGTGGNSPLHF.

The CDR3 reads CASSLDGEETQYF. Here the CDR3 DNA reads TGTGCCAGCAGCTTGGATGGGGAGGAGACCCAGTACTTC. The chain recombines TRBV5-4 with TRBJ2-5, with a tentative D call TRBD2 (5 bases). The CDR3 is 13 amino acids. CDR1 is SGHNT, CDR2 YYREEE, per germline (reference sequence). Trimming removed 0 bases at V and 5 bases at J, with 8 bases between.

The CDR3 coding sequence is TGTGCCAGCAGCGTGACTAGCGGGGGGGCGGTTTTTTATACGCAGTATTTT. Its translation is CASSVTSGGAVFYTQYF. The chain is built from TRBV7-2 and TRBJ2-3; TRBD2 matches 14 bases. This CDR3 region has 17 residues. V shed 5 bases and J 7 bases; nucleotides not matched to a gene: 11. Looked up from germline, CDR1 is SGHTA and CDR2 is FQGNSA.

The gene calls are TRBV15 and TRBJ2-7; D may be TRBD2 (5 bases). The CDR3 length is 13 residues. V lost 6 bases, J lost 7 bases, and 16 bases lay in between. Germline V gives CDR1 LNHNV, CDR2 YYDKDF (reference sequence). The CDR3 region is CATSALGPREQYV. CDR3 DNA: TGTGCCACCAGTGCACTAGGGCCGCGGGAGCAGTACGTC.

The chain recombines TRBV6-5 with TRBJ2-1; tentatively, D is TRBD1 (6 bases). The V end lost 7 bases, the J end lost 0 bases, and 10 bases lay between the germline ends. The CDR3 sequence is 14 residues long. In germline, CDR1 is MNHEY, CDR2 SVGAGI. The CDR3 protein is CASMRGGSYNEQFF. CDR3 in DNA: TGTGCCAGCATGCGAGGGGGCTCCTACAATGAGCAGTTCTTC.

In the case of this clone: Other DNA sequences in this specimen translate into the identical CDR3. V gene TRBV12-3 or TRBV12-4 combines with J gene TRBJ2-3; no definite D call. The CDR3 runs 12 residues. V shed 2 bases and J shed 0 bases, with 0 bases lying between them. The CDR3 DNA follows: TGTGCCAGCAGTTTAAGCACAGATACGCAGTATTTT. Protein sequence: CASSLSTDTQYF.

The chain employs TRBV19 and TRBJ1-5; D is possibly TRBD1 (6 bases). The germline V gene encodes CDR1 LNHDA and CDR2 SQIVND (reference sequence). The CDR3 consists of 13 residues. The ends were cut back, 9 bases at V and 6 bases at J, with 15 bases in the middle. CDR3 residues: CASESTQGQPQHF. As DNA, the CDR3 is TGTGCCAGCGAATCAACACAGGGTCAGCCCCAGCATTTT.

The V gene is TRBV6-5, the J gene TRBJ2-5, with TRBD1 matching 7 bases. The CDR3 runs 15 residues. The germline gives CDR1 MNHEY, CDR2 SVGAGI. V lost 6 bases and J lost 3; bases outside the gene matches: 10. The CDR3 protein is CASRTGDPTEETQYF. CDR3 nucleotide sequence: TGTGCCAGCAGAACAGGGGACCCAACCGAAGAGACCCAGTACTTC.

The chain carries TRBV7-2 and TRBJ1-1; D is undetermined. CDR1 and CDR2 (germline): SGHTA, FQGNSA. With 5 bases removed from V and 10 bases from J, the gap between germline ends came to 17 bases. This CDR3 has 13 amino acids. The CDR3 DNA follows: TGTGCCAGCAGCCTGTCAGGAAAAAAGGTAGCTTTCTTT. Translating gives CASSLSGKKVAFF. The variable domain in full, with the rest retrieved from reference TRBV7-2 and TRBJ1-1, is GAGVSQSPSNKVTEKGKDVELRCDPISGHTALYWYRQSLGQGLEFLIYFQGNSAPDKSGLPSDRFSAERTGGSVSTLTIQRTQQEDSAVYLCASSLSGKKVAFFGQGTRLTVV.

The rearrangement uses TRBV6-5 and TRBJ2-7; either TRBD1 or TRBD2 may fit D (5 bases each). This CDR3 has 15 amino acids. CDR1 and CDR2 from the germline V gene are MNHEY and SVGAGI. Trimming removed 6 bases from V and 3 bases from J, with 18 bases in between. The CDR3 bases are TGTGCCAGCAGCAAACAACGGGGCGGATACTACGAGCAGTACGTC. It translates to CASSKQRGGYYEQYV.

This clone was seen a single time. The chain uses TRBV6-5 and TRBJ1-4; D gene ambiguous. Germline V gene lookup returns CDR1 MNHEY and CDR2 SVGAGI. Deletions cut 4 bases from V and 3 bases from J, with 12 bases between. The CDR3 is made up of 15 amino acids. CDR3 coding DNA: TGTGCCAGCAGTTCCTCTTGGGCCTCTAATGAAAAACTGTTTTTT. This sequence encodes CASSSSWASNEKLFF.